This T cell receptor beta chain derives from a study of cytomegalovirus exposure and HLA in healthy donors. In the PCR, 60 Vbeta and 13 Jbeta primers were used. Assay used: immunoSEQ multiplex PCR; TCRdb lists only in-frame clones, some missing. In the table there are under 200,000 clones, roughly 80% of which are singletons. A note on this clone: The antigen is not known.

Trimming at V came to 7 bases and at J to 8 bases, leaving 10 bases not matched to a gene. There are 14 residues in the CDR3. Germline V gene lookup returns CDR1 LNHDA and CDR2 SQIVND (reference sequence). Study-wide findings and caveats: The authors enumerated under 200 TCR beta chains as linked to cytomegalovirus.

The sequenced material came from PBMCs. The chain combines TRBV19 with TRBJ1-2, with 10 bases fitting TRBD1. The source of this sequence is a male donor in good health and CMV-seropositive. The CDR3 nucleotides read TGTGCCAGTATAACGACAGGGGGCCTGGGAGGCTACACCTTC. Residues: CASITTGGLGGYTF.